Sequencing of this T cell receptor beta chain was carried out in a study of identical twins. Healthy Caucasians provided all donations. Each CDR3 protein gets one entry after TCRdb re-called the 5' RACE reads with MiXCR. This sample has around 1.7 million distinct CDR3 sequences, with about 32% found just once. Germline CDR1 SGHRS, CDR2 YFSETQ. V lost 3 bases and J lost 0; bases outside the gene matches: 4. The CDR3 consists of 15 residues. Study results and limitations: Conclusions leaned on cross-sectional statistical analysis and did not track the same donors over time. Abundant beta clonotypes from cord blood bore fewer insertions; memory repertoires lacked this pattern. Invariant MAIT and iNKT cells are populations that could partly confound zero-insertion analyses.

A note on this clonotype: Its antigen is not known.

Sequenced: cord blood. This clonotype was sampled from a newborn girl in good health. This rearrangement joins TRBV5-1 to TRBJ2-3; 7 nucleotides line up with TRBD2. The CDR3 nucleotides are TGCGCCAGCAGCTGGCGGGAGACTAGCACAGATACGCAGTATTTT. Its translation is CASSWRETSTDTQYF.